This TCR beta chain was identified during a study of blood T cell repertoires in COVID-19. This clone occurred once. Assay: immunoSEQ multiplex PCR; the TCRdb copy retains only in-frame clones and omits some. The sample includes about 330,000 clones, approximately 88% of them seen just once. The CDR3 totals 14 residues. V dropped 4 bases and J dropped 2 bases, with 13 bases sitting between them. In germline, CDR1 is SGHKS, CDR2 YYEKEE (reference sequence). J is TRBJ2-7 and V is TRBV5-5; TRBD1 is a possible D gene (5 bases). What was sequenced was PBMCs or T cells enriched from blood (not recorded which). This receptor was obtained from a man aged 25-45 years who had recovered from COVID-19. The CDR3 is CASSHLGQTYEQYF. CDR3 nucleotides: TGTGCCAGCAGCCATCTCGGACAAACCTACGAGCAGTACTTC.